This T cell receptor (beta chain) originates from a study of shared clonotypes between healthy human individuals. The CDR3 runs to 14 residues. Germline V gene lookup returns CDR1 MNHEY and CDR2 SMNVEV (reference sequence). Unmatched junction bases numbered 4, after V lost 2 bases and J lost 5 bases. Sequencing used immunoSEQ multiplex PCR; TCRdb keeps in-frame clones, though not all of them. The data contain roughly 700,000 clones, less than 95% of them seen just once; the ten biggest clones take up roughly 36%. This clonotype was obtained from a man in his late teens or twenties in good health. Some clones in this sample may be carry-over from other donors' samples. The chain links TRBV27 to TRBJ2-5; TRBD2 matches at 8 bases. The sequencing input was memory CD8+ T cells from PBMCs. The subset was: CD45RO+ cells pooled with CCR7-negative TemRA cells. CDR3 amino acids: CASSLGASGETQYF. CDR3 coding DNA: TGTGCCAGCAGTTTAGGGGCTAGCGGGGAGACCCAGTACTTC.